These 6 T cell receptor beta chains were all obtained from the same sample, sequenced in a study of T cells after posttransplantation cyclophosphamide (TCRdb year 2016). Library creation used the immunoSEQ multiplex PCR assay. The table was pulled from immuneACCESS by TCRdb, which kept in-frame rearrangements only. Such tables lose some clones; where checked, under half of the loss comes from unresolved V genes, and the rest has no known cause. This sample is represented by some 9,200 clones; about 91% of them were singletons. 1.6% of the sample is held by the ten biggest clonotypes. What was sequenced was memory CD4+ T cells sorted from PBMCs. All receptors derive from a woman aged 60 to 75 in good health, CMV-negative, and a related stem cell transplant donor.

The V call is TRBV6-1, the J call TRBJ2-1; 13 bases map to TRBD2. V dropped 6 bases and J dropped 9; count of bases not matched to a gene: 8. The CDR3 contains 15 residues. In germline, CDR1 is MNHNS, CDR2 SASEGT. As DNA, the CDR3 is TGTGCCAGCAGCCCGGGACTAGCGGGAAAGGGTGAGCAGTTCTTC. This gives the protein CASSPGLAGKGEQFF.

V is TRBV4-2 and J is TRBJ2-7; 8 bases align to TRBD2. The length of the CDR3 is 16 residues. J lost 3 bases, V lost 0 bases, and 7 bases had no gene match. CDR1 and CDR2 from the germline V gene are LGHNA and YNFKEQ. As DNA, the CDR3 is TGTGCCAGCAGCCAAGACCTTAGCGGGACCCACTACGAGCAGTACTTC. Translated, it gives CASSQDLSGTHYEQYF.

The chain links TRBV4-3 to TRBJ2-1; the D is unclear. Germline V gene lookup returns CDR1 LGHNA and CDR2 YSLEER. This CDR3 is built from 15 residues. V dropped 0 bases and J dropped 5 bases, with 11 bases sitting between them. CDR3 loop: CASSQDSLVDNEQFF. DNA for the CDR3: TGCGCCAGCAGCCAAGACTCGCTAGTCGACAATGAGCAGTTCTTC.

This chain connects TRBV7-2 to TRBJ2-5; D is perhaps TRBD2 (6 bases). The DNA end is more similar to TRBJ2-7, so the J call may be wrong. The CDR3 is made up of 14 amino acids. CDR1 is SGHTA, CDR2 FQGNSA, per germline. CDR3 residues: CASRGRENSYEQYF. As DNA, the CDR3 is TGTGCCAGCAGGGGACGGGAGAACTCCTACGAGCAGTACTTC.

The chain carries TRBV6-1 and TRBJ2-7; TRBD2 aligns across 9 bases. The CDR3 runs 15 residues. The germline V gene encodes CDR1 MNHNS and CDR2 SASEGT. Trimming removed 0 bases from V and 4 bases from J; junction bases left unmatched: 4. The CDR3 here is CASSEAAGGPYEQYV. CDR3 nucleotide sequence: TGTGCCAGCAGTGAAGCGGCGGGGGGGCCTTACGAGCAGTACGTC.

The chain combines TRBV30 with TRBJ2-1; possibly TRBD1 for D (5 bases). With 2 bases removed from V and 6 bases from J, the gap between germline ends came to 14 bases. Germline V gene data show CDR1 as GTSNPN and CDR2 as SVGIG (reference sequence). The CDR3 sequence is 14 residues long. CDR3 loop: CAWSSWGVGNEQFF. CDR3 coding DNA: TGTGCCTGGAGTTCCTGGGGCGTTGGCAATGAGCAGTTCTTC.